What follows are 8 T cell receptor beta chains derived from one specimen sequenced in a study of OX40 agonist ivuxolimab in advanced cancers. Only in-frame clones appear in the TCRdb table, and some are missing; sequencing was by immunoSEQ multiplex PCR. Of tens of thousands of clones listed, around 94% are singletons. The sample consisted of CD4+ or CD8+ T cells sorted from blood, taken in a trial of the OX40 agonist ivuxolimab. The receptors originated from an adult with an advanced solid tumor such as melanoma, head and neck, liver or kidney cancer.

The chain couples TRBV5-6 to TRBJ1-2; a possible D gene is TRBD1 (5 bases). The CDR3 extends over 14 amino acids. Germline V gene data show CDR1 as SGHDT and CDR2 as YYEEEE. The germline V and J ends were trimmed by 2 bases and 0 bases, with 8 bases remaining between them. The CDR3 DNA reads TGTGCCAGCAGCTTAGGGGCGGCTAACTATGGCTACACCTTC. Translating gives CASSLGAANYGYTF.

CDR3 region: CASSQDDSSTDTQYF. In DNA, the CDR3 is TGCGCCAGCAGCCAAGACGACAGCAGCACAGATACGCAGTATTTT. V gene TRBV4-3 combines with J gene TRBJ2-3; TRBD1 is a possible D gene (5 bases). Germline CDR1 is LGHNA and CDR2 is YSLEER. Trimming shortened V by 0 bases and J by 0 bases, and 7 bases separated the two germline ends. CDR3 length: 15 amino acids.

The V and J genes are TRBV19 and TRBJ1-2, with unresolved D. Germline CDR1 is LNHDA and CDR2 is SQIVND (reference sequence). V lost 5 bases and J 5 bases, leaving 15 bases between the germline ends. CDR3 length equals 14 residues. The CDR3 bases are TGTGCCAGTAGTTCGTTGGTCGCGACTTATGGCTACACCTTC. Its translation: CASSSLVATYGYTF.

The genes are TRBV5-1 and TRBJ2-7; TRBD1 agrees at 12 bases. The J segment lost 4 bases and the V segment lost 3 bases, leaving 8 bases of the junction unmatched. The CDR3 has 16 amino acids. Germline CDR1 and CDR2: SGHRS and YFSETQ. CDR3 nucleotide sequence: TGCGCCAGCAGCTCCTCATCGGGACAGGGGGCGTACGAGCAGTACTTC. Its protein product is CASSSSSGQGAYEQYF.

This chain uses TRBV5-6 with TRBJ1-6; TRBD1 might be the D (5 bases). Deletions cut 2 bases from V and 8 bases from J, with 5 bases between. Per germline, CDR1 SGHDT and CDR2 YYEEEE. The CDR3 runs 12 residues. CDR3 sequence (DNA): TGTGCCAGCAGCTTACAGGATTCACCCCTCCACTTT. Protein sequence: CASSLQDSPLHF.

The V and J genes are TRBV6-6 and TRBJ1-3; D ambiguous. Germline CDR1 and CDR2: MNHNY and SVGAGI (reference sequence). Trimming removed 8 bases at V and 4 bases at J, with 6 bases between. This CDR3 has 11 residues. CDR3 loop: CASGRGNTIYF. DNA of the CDR3: TGTGCCAGCGGACGGGGAAACACCATATATTTT.

The chain combines TRBV5-1 with TRBJ2-3; TRBD2 might be the D (6 bases). The ends were cut back, 0 bases at V and 2 bases at J, with 10 bases in the middle. Germline-derived CDR1 and CDR2 are SGHRS and YFSETQ. The CDR3 spans 15 residues. In nucleotides, the CDR3 is TGCGCCAGCAGCTTGGAACGGGGGATCACAGATACGCAGTATTTT. Translation: CASSLERGITDTQYF.

The chain carries TRBV28 and TRBJ2-7; TRBD1 matches at 7 bases. Per germline, CDR1 MDHEN and CDR2 SYDVKM. CDR3 length equals 15 residues. The junction had 9 bases not matched to a gene; V was cut back by 7 bases and J by 0 bases. The CDR3 loop is CASNPQGRHSYEQYF. CDR3 bases: TGTGCCAGCAACCCACAGGGGAGACACTCCTACGAGCAGTACTTC.